A single sample is the source of the 13 T cell receptor beta chains below, sequenced in a study of OX40 agonist ivuxolimab in advanced cancers. Sequencing used immunoSEQ multiplex PCR; TCRdb keeps in-frame clones, though not all of them. The data show under 90,000 clones, about 88% seen once. Sequenced here: CD4+ or CD8+ T cells sorted from blood, sampled in a trial of the OX40 agonist ivuxolimab. Receptors were obtained from an adult with an advanced solid tumor such as melanoma, head and neck, liver or kidney cancer.

V and J are TRBV5-1 and TRBJ2-3, with a tentative D call TRBD2 (6 bases). Germline V gene data show CDR1 as SGHRS and CDR2 as YFSETQ. The CDR3 covers 14 residues. V was clipped by 1 base and J by 4 bases, with 10 bases between them. The CDR3 DNA reads TGCGCCAGCAGCTTGCGGGAGACCCCAGATACGCAGTATTTT. Its protein product is CASSLRETPDTQYF.

This sequence joins TRBV9 and TRBJ1-4, with D unclear. Germline CDR1 SGDLS, CDR2 YYNGEE. The CDR3 runs to 16 residues. Trimming removed 0 bases at V and 7 bases at J, with 16 bases between. The CDR3 spells CASSVAPPQILEKLFF. The CDR3 DNA is TGTGCCAGCAGCGTAGCCCCACCACAGATACTTGAAAAACTGTTTTTT.

The CDR3 spells CSVEEILRGVNQPQHF. The CDR3, as DNA: TGCAGCGTTGAAGAGATTTTGCGGGGGGTCAATCAGCCCCAGCATTTT. The chain links TRBV29-1 to TRBJ1-5, with D perhaps TRBD1 (5 bases). V shed 0 bases and J shed 3 bases, with 15 bases lying between them. The length of the CDR3 is 16 residues. Per germline, CDR1 SQVTM and CDR2 ANQGSEA.

The chain has TRBV15 and TRBJ1-1; the D is unclear. The germline CDR1 and CDR2 sequences are LNHNV and YYDKDF (reference sequence). The CDR3 is 18 residues long. The germline V and J ends were trimmed by 0 bases and 0 bases, with 17 bases remaining between them. CDR3 nucleotide sequence: TGTGCCACCAGCAGAGACCCCGACGGTTCACCCATGAACACTGAAGCTTTCTTT. Translated: CATSRDPDGSPMNTEAFF.

The chain recombines TRBV23-1 with TRBJ1-2; TRBD1 might be the D (5 bases). TRBV23-1 is an open reading frame whose function is uncertain. The CDR3 is made up of 14 amino acids. Trimming shortened V by 4 bases and J by 6 bases, and 15 bases separated the two germline ends. CDR3 DNA sequence: TGCGCCAGCAGTCGGCCCAGGGAAAGTAATGGCTACACCTTC. Translated: CASSRPRESNGYTF.

This sequence joins TRBV5-1 and TRBJ2-7; TRBD1 matches at 7 bases. The V gene end was trimmed by 3 bases and the J gene end by 9 bases; junction bases not matched to a gene: 12. CDR3 size: 14 residues. Germline loops: CDR1 SGHRS, CDR2 YFSETQ. This CDR3 reads CASSYGQDDTWQYF. The CDR3 DNA is TGCGCCAGCAGCTACGGACAGGATGATACGTGGCAGTACTTC.

The chain is built from TRBV14 and TRBJ2-7, with 7 bases lining up with TRBD1. V lost 2 bases to trimming and J lost 0 bases; unmatched junction nucleotides: 13. Germline V gene data show CDR1 as SGHDN and CDR2 as FVKESK. The CDR3 is 18 amino acids. The CDR3 region is CASSQHLNRGRSSYEQYF. The CDR3 DNA reads TGTGCCAGCAGCCAACACCTTAACAGGGGAAGGAGCTCCTACGAGCAGTACTTC.

The chain has TRBV14 and TRBJ2-3, with 8 bases aligning to TRBD1. The CDR3 has 14 amino acids. Germline V gene sequence: CDR1 SGHDN, CDR2 FVKESK. The V gene end was trimmed by 6 bases and the J gene end by 2 bases; junction bases not matched to a gene: 4. The CDR3 coding sequence is TGTGCCAGCAGTCAGGGGGCGAACACAGATACGCAGTATTTT. This encodes CASSQGANTDTQYF.

The chain combines TRBV10-3 with TRBJ2-2, with 13 bases aligning to TRBD2. The CDR3 is 17 amino acids. The trim removed 6 bases at V and 5 bases at J, leaving 9 bases unmatched. Germline-derived CDR1 and CDR2 are ENHRY and SYGVKD. The CDR3 spells CAIRGTSGTSGTGELFF. CDR3 DNA: TGTGCCATCAGAGGGACTAGCGGGACGAGTGGTACCGGGGAGCTGTTTTTT.

The chain uses TRBV19 and TRBJ1-3, with D unresolved. CDR1 LNHDA and CDR2 SQIVND come from the germline V gene (reference sequence). V shed 3 bases and J shed 0 bases, with 9 bases lying between them. There are 15 residues in the CDR3. The CDR3 DNA reads as TGTGCCAGTAGTATTAATGACGGCTCTGGAAACACCATATATTTT. Protein: CASSINDGSGNTIYF.

The chain carries TRBV6-5 and TRBJ2-1; D is undetermined. The CDR3 length is 11 residues. V shed 7 bases and J shed 2 bases, with 3 bases lying between them. From germline, CDR1 is MNHEY and CDR2 SVGAGI. CDR3 DNA: TGTGCCAGCACCACCTACAATGAGCAGTTCTTC. The encoded protein is CASTTYNEQFF.

J is TRBJ1-6 and V is TRBV5-6, with 8 bases lining up with TRBD1. Germline assignment: CDR1 SGHDT and CDR2 YYEEEE. Trimming removed 2 bases from V and 9 bases from J; junction bases left unmatched: 10. The CDR3 runs to 16 residues. In DNA, the CDR3 is TGTGCCAGCAGCTTAGATCGGACAGGGTTGTTTTCACCCCTCCACTTT. Translating it yields CASSLDRTGLFSPLHF.

The chain joins TRBV7-3 to TRBJ2-1, with a tentative D call TRBD1 (5 bases). The V and J ends lost 2 bases and 7 bases respectively, with 9 bases between them. The germline V gene encodes CDR1 SGHTA and CDR2 FQGTGA. The CDR3 consists of 13 residues. The CDR3 nucleotides read TGTGCCAGCAGCTTACAGGGTCGGAATGAGCAGTTCTTC. This gives the protein CASSLQGRNEQFF.